Described below is a single T cell receptor (beta chain) sequence and its context. The CDR3 is 14 residues long. The germline gives CDR1 SGHKS, CDR2 YYEKEE (reference sequence). V dropped 0 bases and J dropped 5 bases, with 6 bases sitting between them. Under the authors' procedure: Amplification from reference gene primers served as the basis for estimated nucleated cell counts. This table comes from immunoSEQ multiplex PCR, and its TCRdb copy is limited to in-frame clones, with some not included. Clone size and the V and J calls come from that table; the DNA yielded D and trimming. Of roughly 180,000 clones listed, around 85% are singletons. This record belongs to a study of blood T cell repertoires in COVID-19. Study-level background: Samples came from the United States, Italy and Spain, spanning acute and convalescent COVID-19. Nucleic acid was either cDNA or gDNA, and it came from T cells, B-cell-depleted T cells, or PBMCs.

Sequences were obtained from peripheral blood. The chain employs TRBV5-5 and TRBJ1-6; no reliable D call. This sequence was found in a man aged 70-80 years with active or convalescent COVID-19. CDR3 coding DNA: TGTGCCAGCAGCTTGGAGCAAGATAATTCACCCCTCCACTTT. This codes for CASSLEQDNSPLHF.